The count of the clone carrying this TCR beta chain is one. The sample belongs to a study of blood T cell repertoires in COVID-19. Study at large: Samples taken during acute and convalescent COVID-19 were collected in the United States, Italy and Spain. Sources were T cells, B-cell-depleted T cells, or PBMCs; the material itself was cDNA or gDNA.

In the source study's methods: Amplified reference gene primers provided the basis for estimating nucleated cell counts. TCRdb's copy holds only in-frame clones and misses some; the assay was immunoSEQ multiplex PCR. The V and J calls and clone size come from that table; D and trimming were worked out from the DNA. The sample comprises some 670,000 clones, 85% to 90% of which are singletons, and approximately 0.3% rests with the top ten. The sample consisted of peripheral blood. The sequence derives from a young woman with acute or convalescent COVID-19.

The DNA of the CDR3 is TGTGCCAGCAGCTTGGCAGGGATAGGATATGGCTACACCTTC. It specifies CASSLAGIGYGYTF. This chain joins TRBV7-8 and TRBJ1-2; D may be TRBD1 (5 bases). The CDR3 runs to 14 residues. Trimming shortened V by 3 bases and J by 5 bases, and 13 bases separated the two germline ends. CDR1 and CDR2 from the germline V gene are SGHVS and FQNEAQ.